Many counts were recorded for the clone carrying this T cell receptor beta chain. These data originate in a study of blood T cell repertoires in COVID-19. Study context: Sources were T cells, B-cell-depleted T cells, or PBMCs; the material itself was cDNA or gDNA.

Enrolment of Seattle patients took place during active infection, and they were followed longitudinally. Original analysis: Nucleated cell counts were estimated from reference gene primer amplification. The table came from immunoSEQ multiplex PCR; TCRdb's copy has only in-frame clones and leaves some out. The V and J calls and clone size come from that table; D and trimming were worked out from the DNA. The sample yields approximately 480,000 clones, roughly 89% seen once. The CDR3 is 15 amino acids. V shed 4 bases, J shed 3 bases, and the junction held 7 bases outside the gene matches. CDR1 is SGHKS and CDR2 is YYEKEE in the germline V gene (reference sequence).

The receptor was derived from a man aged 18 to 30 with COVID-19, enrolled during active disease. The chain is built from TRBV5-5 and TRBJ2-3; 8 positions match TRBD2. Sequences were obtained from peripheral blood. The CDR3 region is CASSRGGLATDTQYF. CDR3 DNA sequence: TGTGCCAGCAGCCGAGGCGGACTAGCTACAGATACGCAGTATTTT.